This T cell receptor beta chain was sequenced during a study of radiotherapy plus CTLA-4 blockade in lung cancer. Only in-frame clones appear in the TCRdb table, and some are missing; sequencing was by immunoSEQ multiplex PCR. Of about 46,000 clones in the sample, roughly three quarters are singletons; the top ten hold 8.5%. CDR1 MNHEY and CDR2 SMNVEV come from the germline V gene (reference sequence). V trimming: 5 bases; J trimming: 0 bases; junction bases outside the gene matches: 9. The CDR3 loop spans 17 amino acids. Notes on the study in general: In blood, after radiotherapy plus ipilimumab, tumor-derived TCR clones expanded.

As for this clone: Its antigen is not identified.

The chain links TRBV27 to TRBJ2-2, with 7 bases matching TRBD2. This specimen consisted of peripheral blood, obtained from a patient treated with radiotherapy plus ipilimumab. The receptor was derived from a human donor with non-small cell lung cancer who had a complete response to radiotherapy plus ipilimumab. The CDR3 region has the DNA TGTGCCAGCAGTCCTTGGGCCGGACTAGCGAACACCGGGGAGCTGTTTTTT. It translates to CASSPWAGLANTGELFF.